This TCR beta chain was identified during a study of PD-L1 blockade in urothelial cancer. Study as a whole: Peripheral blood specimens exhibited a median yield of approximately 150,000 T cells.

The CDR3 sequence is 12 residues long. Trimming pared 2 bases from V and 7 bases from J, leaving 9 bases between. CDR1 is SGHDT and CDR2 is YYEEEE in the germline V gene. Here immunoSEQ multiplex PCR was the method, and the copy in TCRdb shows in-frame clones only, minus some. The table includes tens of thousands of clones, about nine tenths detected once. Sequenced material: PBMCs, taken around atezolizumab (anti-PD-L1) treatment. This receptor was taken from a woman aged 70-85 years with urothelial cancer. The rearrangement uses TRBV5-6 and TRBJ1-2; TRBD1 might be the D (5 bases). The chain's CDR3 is CASSFQGLGYTF. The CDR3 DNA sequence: TGTGCCAGCAGCTTCCAGGGTCTTGGCTACACCTTC.